One sample yielded the 14 T cell receptor beta chains listed below, sequenced in a study of T cells in Graves' hyperthyroidism and ophthalmopathy. Researchers amplified the TCR beta CDR3 regions from RNA transcripts. The HTBI set primed first-round TCR CDR3 RT-PCR. TCRdb analysed the multiplex PCR reads with MiXCR anew, one entry per CDR3 protein. The repertoire holds around 700,000 distinct CDR3 sequences, with just over 35% as singletons. The specimen was blood. The receptors shown here come from a woman aged 40 to 55 with Graves' hyperthyroidism.

This clonotype was counted a few times. This rearrangement joins TRBV4-3 to TRBJ1-3; D is undetermined. V lost 1 base and J lost 0, with 7 bases in between. There are 15 residues in the CDR3. CDR1 LGHNA and CDR2 YSLEER come from the germline V gene. CDR3: CASSQGTDSGNTIYF. CDR3 nucleotides: TGCGCCAGCAGCCAAGGGACCGACTCTGGAAACACCATATATTTT.

This clonotype has more than one count but fewer than ten. J is TRBJ1-1 and V is TRBV2, with D possibly matching TRBD1 (6 bases). Trimming shortened V by 5 bases and J by 4 bases, and 17 bases separated the two germline ends. The CDR3 runs to 15 residues. CDR1 is SNHLY and CDR2 is FYNNEI in the germline V gene. This CDR3 is CASSPRGGGRTEAFF. CDR3 sequence (DNA): TGTGCCAGCAGTCCACGAGGAGGGGGTCGCACTGAAGCTTTCTTT.

The chain carries TRBV19 and TRBJ1-3; D uncertain. CDR3 size: 14 residues. The germline V gene encodes CDR1 LNHDA and CDR2 SQIVND (reference sequence). Between the trimmed V and J ends, which lost 3 bases and 8 bases, there was a span of 14 bases. In DNA, the CDR3 is TGTGCCAGTAGTATCAGCCCCTTCTCGGACACCATATATTTT. Translation: CASSISPFSDTIYF.

This clonotype appeared a few times. The rearrangement links TRBV7-9 to TRBJ1-4, with a weak D call TRBD1 (5 bases). V lost 6 bases, J lost 4 bases, and 12 bases lay in between. The CDR3 sequence is 14 residues long. Germline lookup yields CDR1 SEHNR and CDR2 FQNEAQ (reference sequence). The CDR3 spells CASSASGINEKLFF. CDR3 DNA sequence: TGTGCCAGCAGTGCCTCAGGGATTAATGAAAAACTGTTTTTT.

This clonotype was detected many times. This chain uses TRBV15 with TRBJ1-3; 7 nucleotides match TRBD1. V lost 1 base and J lost 2; bases outside the gene matches: 8. The CDR3 consists of 17 residues. Germline-derived CDR1 and CDR2 are LNHNV and YYDKDF (reference sequence). CDR3 loop: CATSRGLQGTPGNTIYF. DNA of the CDR3: TGTGCCACCAGCAGAGGACTACAGGGGACACCTGGAAACACCATATATTTT.

This clonotype was found a few times. The genes are TRBV10-3 and TRBJ1-2, with 9 bases aligning to TRBD1. Looked up from germline, CDR1 is ENHRY and CDR2 is SYGVKD. The CDR3 spans 17 residues. After removal of 11 bases from V and 3 bases from J, the junction contained 19 bases not matched to a gene. The CDR3 region is CAAAEVVETGGDYGYTF. The CDR3, as DNA: TGTGCCGCAGCAGAAGTCGTTGAGACAGGGGGAGACTATGGCTACACCTTC.

In its sample, this clonotype was seen a few times. The chain employs TRBV14 and TRBJ1-1; D might be TRBD1 (6 bases). V shed 5 bases and J shed 6 bases, with 16 bases lying between them. This CDR3 has 14 residues. CDR1 and CDR2 from the germline V gene are SGHDN and FVKESK. In DNA, the CDR3 is TGTGCCAGCAGCGGGAAACAGGGATGGGCTGAAGCTTTCTTT. Translation gives CASSGKQGWAEAFF.

This clonotype appeared many times. The DNA for the CDR3 is TGTGCCAGCAGCCCGGGGAGCCTCAATCAGCCCCAGCATTTT. It yields the protein CASSPGSLNQPQHF. The chain carries TRBV11-2 and TRBJ1-5, with no clear D. The CDR3 is 14 amino acids. The V and J ends lost 5 bases and 3 bases respectively, with 11 bases between them. Germline assignment: CDR1 SGHAT and CDR2 FQNNGV.

This clonotype has a single count. V usage is TRBV6-5 and J usage is TRBJ1-1; TRBD1 matches 7 bases. The trim removed 4 bases at V and 1 base at J, leaving 3 bases unmatched. The CDR3 consists of 14 residues. Germline CDR1 and CDR2: MNHEY and SVGAGI. The CDR3 bases are TGTGCCAGCAGTTCAGGGGACAGGAACACTGAAGCTTTCTTT. Translated, it gives CASSSGDRNTEAFF.

V is TRBV7-2 and J is TRBJ2-2, with unresolved D. Per germline, CDR1 SGHTA and CDR2 FQGNSA. V shed 6 bases and J shed 4 bases, with 12 bases lying between them. The CDR3 is 14 residues long. The CDR3 DNA reads TGTGCCAGCAGACCCGCGGTCCCCACCGGGGAGCTGTTTTTT. Its protein product is CASRPAVPTGELFF.

This clonotype was observed a handful of times. The rearrangement joins TRBV11-2 to TRBJ2-7, with D possibly being TRBD2 (7 bases). Trimming removed 3 bases at V and 7 bases at J, with 13 bases between. The CDR3 totals 13 residues. Germline V CDR1 and CDR2: SGHAT, FQNNGV. The CDR3 nucleotides are TGTGCCAGCAGCTTGGGGGGGCCGGATGAGCAGTACTTC. It codes for CASSLGGPDEQYF.

V usage is TRBV15 and J usage is TRBJ1-2; tentative D call: TRBD1 (5 bases). The V gene lost 0 bases and the J gene lost 9 bases, with 8 bases spanning the gap. This CDR3 comprises 12 residues. Germline CDR1 and CDR2: LNHNV and YYDKDF (reference sequence). The CDR3 loop reads CATSRDQDSYTF. The CDR3 nucleotides read TGTGCCACCAGCAGAGATCAGGACAGCTACACCTTC.

The V gene is TRBV7-2, the J gene TRBJ2-7; tentatively, D is TRBD1 or TRBD2 (5 bases each). The V and J ends lost 5 bases and 3 bases respectively, with 17 bases between them. The germline V gene has CDR1 SGHTA and CDR2 FQGNSA. The CDR3 is 15 residues long. This CDR3 is CASSPQGPRVYEQYF. DNA of the CDR3: TGTGCCAGCAGCCCCCAGGGTCCGAGGGTCTACGAGCAGTACTTC.

This chain links TRBV6-5 with TRBJ2-5; 11 bases agree with TRBD1. V shed 4 bases, J shed 3 bases, and the junction held 1 base outside the gene matches. Germline V gives CDR1 MNHEY, CDR2 SVGAGI. The CDR3 totals 14 residues. The DNA for the CDR3 is TGTGCCAGCAGTTGGGACAGGGGGAAAGAGACCCAGTACTTC. As protein: CASSWDRGKETQYF.